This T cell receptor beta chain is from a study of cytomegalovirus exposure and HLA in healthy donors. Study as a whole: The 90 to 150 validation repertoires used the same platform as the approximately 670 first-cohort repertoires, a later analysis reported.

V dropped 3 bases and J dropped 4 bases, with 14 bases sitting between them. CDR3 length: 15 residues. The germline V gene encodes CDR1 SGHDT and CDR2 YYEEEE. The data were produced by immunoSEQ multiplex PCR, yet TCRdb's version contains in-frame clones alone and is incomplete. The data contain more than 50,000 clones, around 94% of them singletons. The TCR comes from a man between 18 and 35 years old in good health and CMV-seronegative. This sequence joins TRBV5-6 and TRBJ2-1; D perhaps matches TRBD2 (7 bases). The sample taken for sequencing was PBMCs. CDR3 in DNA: TGTGCCAGCAGCTGGGGGCGCGGGAGTTACAATGAGCAGTTCTTC. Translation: CASSWGRGSYNEQFF.